These 22 T cell receptor beta chains were all obtained from the same sample, sequenced in a study of blood T cell repertoires in COVID-19. This table comes from immunoSEQ multiplex PCR, and its TCRdb copy is limited to in-frame clones, with some not included. The table includes around 130,000 clones, more than 75% detected once. The sample comprised peripheral blood. The receptors derive from a human donor in a cohort sampled during active COVID-19.

This CDR3 reads CASSQALLASEQFF. The CDR3 DNA reads as TGTGCCAGCAGCCAGGCCCTCCTAGCGTCAGAGCAGTTCTTC. The chain links TRBV3-1 (or the pseudogene TRBV3-2) to TRBJ2-1, with D perhaps TRBD2 (6 bases). The germline V gene has CDR1 LGHDT and CDR2 YNNKEL (reference sequence). V was clipped by 3 bases and J by 10 bases, with 16 bases between them. The CDR3 contains 14 residues.

The chain has TRBV6-5 and TRBJ1-3; unclear D gene. Germline assignment: CDR1 MNHEY and CDR2 SVGAGI. The CDR3 loop spans 16 amino acids. Trimming took 0 bases from V and 0 from J, leaving 9 bases between them. Written as DNA, the CDR3 is TGTGCCAGCAGTTACTCGCACGGAGACTCTGGAAACACCATATATTTT. It translates to CASSYSHGDSGNTIYF.

The J gene is TRBJ1-5, the V gene TRBV19, with D perhaps TRBD1 (5 bases). V was clipped by 5 bases and J by 5 bases, with 10 bases between them. CDR3 length equals 13 residues. Looked up from germline, CDR1 is LNHDA and CDR2 is SQIVND (reference sequence). CDR3 sequence: CASSQGVHQPQHF. The CDR3 nucleotides read TGTGCCAGTAGTCAAGGGGTCCATCAGCCCCAGCATTTT.

This chain connects TRBV14 to TRBJ1-1, with 10 bases matching TRBD1. The V gene's germline CDR1 is SGHDN and CDR2 FVKESK. The CDR3 contains 19 residues. The V gene end was trimmed by 1 base and the J gene end by 2 bases; junction bases not matched to a gene: 13. CDR3 coding DNA: TGTGCCAGCAGCCAAGTACAGCCGGGACAGGGGTCTGATAACACTGAAGCTTTCTTT. Amino acids: CASSQVQPGQGSDNTEAFF.

The chain joins TRBV2 to TRBJ2-7; the D gene is possibly TRBD1 (5 bases). This CDR3 has 14 residues. The V gene's germline CDR1 is SNHLY and CDR2 FYNNEI. The V gene lost 5 bases and the J gene lost 4 bases, with 15 bases spanning the gap. The CDR3: CASSKGAVPYEQYF. The CDR3 bases are TGTGCCAGCAGTAAAGGGGCCGTACCTTACGAGCAGTACTTC.

The chain has TRBV7-2 and TRBJ1-6, with D tentatively TRBD1 (6 bases). Germline V gene lookup returns CDR1 SGHTA and CDR2 FQGNSA. Trimming took 1 base from V and 7 from J, leaving 14 bases between them. This CDR3 contains 16 residues. Here the CDR3 DNA reads TGTGCCAGCAGCTTAGATGCGGGGGCGCGGAATTCACCCCTCCACTTT. This codes for CASSLDAGARNSPLHF.

The rearrangement links TRBV6-5 to TRBJ2-7, with D possibly matching TRBD1 (6 bases). Trimming shortened V by 5 bases and J by 2 bases, and 13 bases separated the two germline ends. CDR3 length equals 14 residues. CDR1 is MNHEY and CDR2 is SVGAGI in the germline V gene. CDR3 residues: CASSPNREPYEQYF. In nucleotides, the CDR3 is TGTGCCAGCAGTCCAAACAGGGAGCCCTACGAGCAGTACTTC.

The chain combines TRBV11-1 with TRBJ2-3; D is possibly TRBD1 (6 bases). CDR1 is SGHAT, CDR2 FQDESV, per germline (reference sequence). Between the trimmed V and J ends, which lost 5 bases and 2 bases, there was a span of 11 bases. This CDR3 has 14 amino acids. The CDR3, as DNA: TGTGCCAGCAGCACAATGGGGGCCACAGATACGCAGTATTTT. Protein sequence: CASSTMGATDTQYF.

The genes are TRBV6-5 and TRBJ2-1, with 9 bases lining up with TRBD1. Trimming took 6 bases from V and 5 from J; bases not matched to a gene: 5. The germline gives CDR1 MNHEY, CDR2 SVGAGI. This CDR3 has 14 amino acids. CDR3: CASSPGQGHNEQFF. DNA of the CDR3: TGTGCCAGCAGCCCGGGACAGGGACACAATGAGCAGTTCTTC.

A few counts support this clone. The gene calls are TRBV6-2 or TRBV6-3 and TRBJ2-7; 10 bases are a match to TRBD1. Germline V lookup: CDR1 MNHEY, CDR2 SVGEGT. V lost 7 bases and J lost 3; bases outside the gene matches: 9. This CDR3 is 15 amino acids long. CDR3 residues: CASNPRQGAFYEQYF. In nucleotides, the CDR3 is TGTGCCAGCAACCCACGACAGGGGGCTTTCTACGAGCAGTACTTC.

The chain couples TRBV5-1 to TRBJ2-5; 12 bases map to TRBD2. The CDR3 has 14 amino acids. CDR1 is SGHRS and CDR2 is YFSETQ in the germline V gene. Unmatched junction bases numbered 4, after V lost 4 bases and J lost 6 bases. In DNA, the CDR3 is TGCGCCAGCAGCCGACTAGCGGGAGTAAAGACCCAGTACTTC. It translates to CASSRLAGVKTQYF.

This clone was seen a single time. The chain combines TRBV10-2 with TRBJ1-1; D is uncertain. V lost 4 bases to trimming and J lost 2 bases, with 5 bases between them. This CDR3 has 12 amino acids. Looked up from germline, CDR1 is WSHSY and CDR2 is SAAADI. The CDR3 DNA reads as TGCGCCAGCAGTGGGGCCAACACTGAAGCTTTCTTT. The encoded protein is CASSGANTEAFF.

V is TRBV11-2 and J is TRBJ1-1; unclear D gene. The V end was cut by 3 bases, the J end by 10 bases, with 15 bases between. This CDR3 has 13 residues. CDR1 SGHAT and CDR2 FQNNGV come from the germline V gene. The CDR3 spells CASSFPGTPGAFF. The DNA for the CDR3 is TGTGCCAGCAGCTTCCCGGGAACGCCGGGAGCTTTCTTT.

The chain couples TRBV27 to TRBJ1-2, with TRBD1 as a possible D gene (6 bases). Germline CDR1 and CDR2: MNHEY and SMNVEV (reference sequence). This CDR3 has 13 residues. The V gene lost 5 bases and the J gene lost 8 bases, with 15 bases spanning the gap. CDR3 nucleotide sequence: TGTGCCAGCAGTCAACAGGGTGGGGCGGGCTACACCTTC. Translated: CASSQQGGAGYTF.

This sequence joins TRBV27 and TRBJ2-7; TRBD1 agrees at 8 bases. Trimming removed 5 bases from V and 2 bases from J; junction bases left unmatched: 11. Looked up from germline, CDR1 is MNHEY and CDR2 is SMNVEV (reference sequence). This CDR3 contains 16 residues. The CDR3 sequence is CASSNPQGAGPYEQYF. CDR3 in DNA: TGTGCCAGCAGTAACCCCCAGGGGGCCGGCCCCTACGAGCAGTACTTC.

The gene calls are TRBV4-1 and TRBJ2-1; D is unclear. The CDR3 sequence is 14 residues long. Trimming pared 0 bases from V and 6 bases from J, leaving 9 bases between. The germline V gene has CDR1 MGHRA and CDR2 YSYEKL. In DNA form, the CDR3 reads TGCGCCAGCAGCCAAGATCGATTAGCCAATGAGCAGTTCTTC. Translated: CASSQDRLANEQFF.

V is TRBV14 and J is TRBJ1-4; D perhaps matches TRBD1 (6 bases). V lost 4 bases and J 0 bases, leaving 9 bases between the germline ends. Germline CDR1 is SGHDN and CDR2 is FVKESK. CDR3 length: 15 residues. The CDR3 bases are TGTGCCAGCAGCCCCCGGACAGCAACTAATGAAAAACTGTTTTTT. The encoded protein is CASSPRTATNEKLFF.

V is TRBV27 and J is TRBJ2-1; D is uncertain. V was clipped by 0 bases and J by 6 bases, with 15 bases between them. In germline, CDR1 is MNHEY, CDR2 SMNVEV (reference sequence). This CDR3 comprises 16 residues. CDR3 bases: TGTGCCAGCAGTTTATCGGCTAGTCCCACTACCAATGAGCAGTTCTTC. It encodes CASSLSASPTTNEQFF.

CDR3 in amino acids: CASSFGATIDIQYF. In DNA, the CDR3 is TGTGCCAGCAGCTTTGGGGCTACCATCGACATTCAGTACTTC. The rearrangement links TRBV5-6 to TRBJ2-4; the D gene is possibly TRBD1 (5 bases). Per germline, CDR1 SGHDT and CDR2 YYEEEE. This CDR3 has 14 amino acids. Trimming pared 2 bases from V and 8 bases from J, leaving 14 bases between.

The chain is built from TRBV10-3 and TRBJ2-7, with a possible D match to TRBD2 (6 bases). V was shortened by 6 bases and J by 2 bases, with 14 bases between the two germline ends. The CDR3 consists of 14 residues. Germline lookup yields CDR1 ENHRY and CDR2 SYGVKD. Here the CDR3 reads CAISAGLPTYEQYF. The CDR3 coding sequence is TGTGCCATCAGCGCGGGACTCCCCACCTACGAGCAGTACTTC.

The J gene is TRBJ1-5, the V gene TRBV19, with 8 positions matching TRBD1. The CDR3 is 15 amino acids. Germline trimming cut 7 bases from V and 2 bases from J; bases unmatched to any gene: 7. Germline V gives CDR1 LNHDA, CDR2 SQIVND (reference sequence). The CDR3 DNA is TGTGCCAGTAACCCGACAGGGGAGGGCAATCAGCCCCAGCATTTT. Residues: CASNPTGEGNQPQHF. Together with reference TRBV19 and TRBJ1-5, the CDR3 gives the full variable domain: DGGITQSPKYLFRKEGQNVTLSCEQNLNHDAMYWYRQDPGQGLRLIYYSQIVNDFQKGDIAEGYSVSREKKESFPLTVTSAQKNPTAFYLCASNPTGEGNQPQHFGDGTRLSIL.

This sequence joins TRBV28 and TRBJ1-2; no definite D call. Looked up from germline, CDR1 is MDHEN and CDR2 is SYDVKM. The CDR3 is made up of 12 amino acids. The V end lost 2 bases, the J end lost 7 bases, and 8 bases lay between the germline ends. CDR3 sequence reads: CASSLRRAGYTF. The CDR3 DNA reads TGTGCCAGCAGTTTACGGAGGGCTGGCTACACCTTC.